These 13 T cell receptor beta chains were sequenced from one sample in a study of blood T cells in healthy people across ages. For the second PCR, which ran for about 6 to 11 cycles, a sample-barcoded 5' primer and a J-beta primer mix were used. TCRdb itself ran the 5' RACE reads through MiXCR, one entry per CDR3 protein. The sample has fewer than 1.5 million distinct CDR3 sequences; approximately 40% are singletons. The sample was blood. All receptors derive from a young woman in good health.

The rearrangement links TRBV20-1 to TRBJ1-3; D unclear. The CDR3 spans 16 residues. Looked up from germline, CDR1 is DFQATT and CDR2 is SNEGSKA (reference sequence). Trimming left V 0 bases short and J 0 bases short, with 12 bases between. CDR3 in DNA: TGCAGTGCTAGAGATACCCAACAGATCTCTGGAAACACCATATATTTT. Its protein product is CSARDTQQISGNTIYF.

The chain combines TRBV12-3 or TRBV12-4 with TRBJ2-1, with TRBD1 matching over 10 bases. V lost 6 bases, J lost 10 bases, and 9 bases stayed unmatched. This CDR3 has 14 residues. The CDR3 DNA is TGTGCCAGCAGGAACCCCGGGACAGGGGTCGAGCAGTTCTTC. This codes for CASRNPGTGVEQFF.

This chain connects TRBV9 to TRBJ2-3; TRBD2 aligns across 8 bases. The CDR3 totals 18 residues. CDR1 is SGDLS, CDR2 YYNGEE, per germline. Germline trimming cut 4 bases from V and 2 bases from J; bases unmatched to any gene: 15. Here the CDR3 reads CASSHDIGGAGNTDTQYF. The CDR3 nucleotides are TGTGCCAGCAGCCATGACATCGGGGGGGCCGGAAACACAGATACGCAGTATTTT.

The J gene is TRBJ1-2, the V gene TRBV4-1; D remains ambiguous. Germline V gene sequence: CDR1 MGHRA, CDR2 YSYEKL. The CDR3 extends over 13 amino acids. Trimming stripped 1 base from V and 5 bases from J, with 8 bases between. As DNA, the CDR3 is TGCGCCAGCAGCCAAGTCCCCGATTATGGCTACACCTTC. Protein sequence: CASSQVPDYGYTF.

This clonotype was seen only a few times. V gene TRBV12-3 or TRBV12-4 combines with J gene TRBJ1-2; 9 positions match TRBD1. The CDR3 spans 16 residues. Unmatched junction bases numbered 10, after V lost 4 bases and J lost 4 bases. The chain's CDR3 is CASSSAPGQGPYGYTF. The CDR3 DNA reads as TGTGCCAGCAGTTCAGCACCGGGACAGGGCCCCTATGGCTACACCTTC.

The chain recombines TRBV7-2 with TRBJ2-1, with TRBD2 matching 12 bases. Germline values: CDR1 SGHTA, CDR2 FQGNSA. The CDR3 loop spans 15 amino acids. V was pared by 1 base and J by 8 bases, with 3 bases of the junction left unmatched. The CDR3 coding sequence is TGTGCCAGCAGCTTAGAGCCTAGCGGGAGGGATGAGCAGTTCTTC. Its translation: CASSLEPSGRDEQFF.

For this clonotype: The junction does not match germline at one end; this may be a read error. The chain combines TRBV12-3 or TRBV12-4 with TRBJ1-1, with D hard to call. CDR3 length: 11 amino acids. The CDR3 loop is CASSPRTKAFF. CDR3 sequence (DNA): TGTGCCAGCAGTCCACGCACTAAAGCTTTCTTT.

This clonotype was recorded a few times. J is TRBJ1-4 and V is TRBV20-1, with 9 nucleotides matching TRBD1. The J segment lost 8 bases and the V segment lost 4 bases, leaving 5 bases of the junction unmatched. The CDR3 is 13 amino acids. The V gene's germline CDR1 is DFQATT and CDR2 SNEGSKA (reference sequence). The CDR3 protein is CSANRGRGEKLFF. In DNA, the CDR3 is TGCAGTGCTAACAGGGGGCGAGGAGAAAAACTGTTTTTT.

This clonotype appeared a few times. The V and J genes are TRBV7-3 and TRBJ2-2; perhaps D is TRBD1 or TRBD2 (5 bases each). This CDR3 region has 16 residues. Germline CDR1 reads SGHTA; CDR2 reads FQGTGA. The V and J ends lost 5 bases and 3 bases respectively, with 16 bases between them. CDR3 residues: CASSHEPGLDTGELFF. In DNA, the CDR3 is TGTGCCAGCAGCCATGAGCCGGGGCTCGACACCGGGGAGCTGTTTTTT.

In this sample, this clonotype turned up once. A read error may account for a junction end that differs from germline. The chain carries TRBV7-8 and TRBJ1-1; no firm D call. In germline, CDR1 is SGHVS, CDR2 FQNEAQ. This CDR3 contains 14 residues. The CDR3 region has the DNA TGTGCCAGCAGCCCGGACCAGCTGAACACTGAAGTTTTCTTT. As protein: CASSPDQLNTEVFF.

This chain joins TRBV20-1 and TRBJ2-1; 9 bases match TRBD2. With 6 bases clipped from V and 3 bases from J, the junction kept 18 bases outside the gene matches. CDR3 length: 18 amino acids. Germline loops: CDR1 DFQATT, CDR2 SNEGSKA (reference sequence). CDR3 sequence reads: CSARGGVAGEVFYNEQFF. The CDR3 region has the DNA TGCAGTGCCAGGGGAGGGGTAGCGGGGGAAGTTTTCTACAATGAGCAGTTCTTC.

The chain combines TRBV12-3 or TRBV12-4 with TRBJ2-5; 7 nucleotides match TRBD1. The J call is uncertain, as TRBJ2-7 better fits the DNA end. This CDR3 comprises 15 residues. CDR3 loop: CASTRNRDRNYEQYF. CDR3 coding DNA: TGTGCCAGCACGCGGAACCGGGACAGAAACTACGAGCAGTACTTC.

This clonotype was seen a few times. This sequence joins TRBV7-9 and TRBJ2-4, with D tentatively TRBD1 (6 bases). This CDR3 spans 16 amino acids. Germline values: CDR1 SEHNR, CDR2 FQNEAQ (reference sequence). With 5 bases removed from V and 0 bases from J, the gap between germline ends came to 14 bases. CDR3 nucleotides: TGTGCCAGCAGCCCTGGACAGTCCCTAGCCAAAAACATTCAGTACTTC. Protein: CASSPGQSLAKNIQYF.